The next 16 T cell receptor beta chains were all read from a single sample in a study of molecular identifiers for immune sequencing clone quantification. One entry per CDR3 protein results from TCRdb running MiXCR on the PCR reads. The top ten hold 0.7% to 0.95% of the sample, which has about 510,000 distinct CDR3 sequences, around 21% seen once. The sequencing sample was made of naive CD8+ T cells from blood, with Jurkat cell RNA spiked in. The subset: FACS-sorted CD8+CD4-CCR7+CD45RA+ naive T cells. The receptors stem from a human donor in good health. Some libraries in this study had Jurkat cell RNA spiked in.

Concerning this clonotype itself: A much larger clone sits a single nucleotide away, making a read error possible. This chain joins TRBV5-6 and TRBJ2-4; D might be TRBD1 (6 bases). Trimming pared 1 base from V and 2 bases from J, leaving 16 bases between. Per the germline V gene, CDR1 is SGHDT and CDR2 is YYEEEE. The CDR3 extends over 17 amino acids. The chain's CDR3 is CASSLRGTSEPKNIQYF. CDR3 coding DNA: TGTGCCAGCAGCTTGAGGGGGACCAGCGAGCCCAAAAACATTCAGTACTTC.

This clonotype has a count of ten or more. The gene calls are TRBV9 and TRBJ2-1, with 14 bases lining up with TRBD2. This CDR3 region has 15 residues. The V gene's germline CDR1 is SGDLS and CDR2 YYNGEE. J lost 8 bases, V lost 3 bases, and 4 bases had no gene match. CDR3 in DNA: TGTGCCAGCAGCGGACTAGCGGGGGGGCCCTATGAGCAGTTCTTC. This translates into CASSGLAGGPYEQFF.

The gene calls are TRBV7-2 and TRBJ2-3; 7 bases map to TRBD1. Germline V gene lookup returns CDR1 SGHTA and CDR2 FQGNSA. This CDR3 comprises 16 residues. Trimming at V came to 5 bases and at J to 0 bases, leaving 8 bases not matched to a gene. In nucleotides, the CDR3 is TGTGCCAGCAGCCCTATCGGGACAGCTAGCACAGATACGCAGTATTTT. Its translation: CASSPIGTASTDTQYF.

The chain employs TRBV4-1 and TRBJ2-7; a weak D match, TRBD2 (5 bases). V was cut by 1 base and J by 3 bases, with 19 bases left in between. CDR3 length: 17 amino acids. Per the germline V gene, CDR1 is MGHRA and CDR2 is YSYEKL. The CDR3 reads CASSQVPGFYRFYEQYF. The DNA for the CDR3 is TGCGCCAGCAGCCAAGTACCGGGGTTTTATAGGTTCTACGAGCAGTACTTC.

The V call is TRBV5-1, the J call TRBJ2-7, with D hard to call. This CDR3 region has 13 residues. Germline V CDR1 and CDR2: SGHRS, YFSETQ. The V gene lost 0 bases and the J gene lost 6 bases, with 10 bases spanning the gap. The CDR3 DNA reads TGCGCCAGCAGCTTGGGATCCACCTGCGAGCAGTACTTC. Translated, it gives CASSLGSTCEQYF.

Notes on this clonotype: Possible read error: a much larger clone is one base away. This chain's CDR3 is CASSQGEHDTQYF. DNA for the CDR3: TGTGCCAGCAGCCAAGGGGAGCACGATACGCAGTATTTT. The rearrangement joins TRBV14 to TRBJ2-3, with D perhaps matching TRBD2 (5 bases). Trimming removed 1 base at V and 6 bases at J, with 8 bases between. Germline V gives CDR1 SGHDN, CDR2 FVKESK. CDR3 length equals 13 residues.

This clonotype has a handful of counts. The chain is built from TRBV5-1 and TRBJ2-5; D unresolved. Deletions cut 6 bases from V and 2 bases from J, with 8 bases between. The CDR3 spans 12 residues. Germline loops: CDR1 SGHRS, CDR2 YFSETQ. CDR3 DNA sequence: TGCGCCAGCAAGGGCAGTCAAGAGACCCAGTACTTC. Its protein is CASKGSQETQYF.

On this clonotype: This may arise from a read error, as a much more abundant clone is one base away. V and J are TRBV12-3 or TRBV12-4 and TRBJ1-1; no clear D gene. The CDR3 covers 14 residues. The DNA of the CDR3 is TGTGCCGGCAGTTTTAGTCCGGGAGGTACTGAAGCTTTCTTT. Translating gives CAGSFSPGGTEAFF.

A few counts support this clonotype. The DNA for the CDR3 is TGTGCCAGCAGTCTCAGACAGAATCCCCACGAGCAGTACTTC. Encoded protein: CASSLRQNPHEQYF. The chain couples TRBV28 to TRBJ2-7; tentative D call: TRBD1 (5 bases). Trimming cost V 5 bases and J 5 bases, with 16 bases left between them. The germline V gene encodes CDR1 MDHEN and CDR2 SYDVKM. The CDR3 extends over 14 amino acids.

In regard to this clonotype: With a much larger clone just one base away, this may be a read error. V gene TRBV20-1 combines with J gene TRBJ1-5; D not resolved. The V gene lost 3 bases and the J gene lost 0 bases, with 9 bases spanning the gap. The germline CDR1 and CDR2 sequences are DFQATT and SNEGSKA (reference sequence). The CDR3 consists of 14 residues. The CDR3 region has the DNA TGCAGTGCTAGGAACCCTAATAGCAATCAGCCCCAGCATTTT. The encoded protein is CSARNPNSNQPQHF.

Many counts were recorded for this clonotype. The CDR3 DNA follows: TGTGCCAGCAGCTTAGATCGCAGGGCCTACGAGCAGTACTTC. Its protein is CASSLDRRAYEQYF. This chain links TRBV7-9 with TRBJ2-7; the D gene is possibly TRBD1 (5 bases). The V and J ends lost 1 base and 2 bases respectively, with 9 bases between them. The CDR3 totals 14 residues. Germline V gives CDR1 SEHNR, CDR2 FQNEAQ (reference sequence).

This clonotype was found many times. The rearrangement joins TRBV12-3 or TRBV12-4 to TRBJ2-3; D perhaps matches TRBD2 (6 bases). The V gene lost 5 bases and the J gene lost 1 base, with 13 bases spanning the gap. This CDR3 has 15 amino acids. CDR3 sequence (DNA): TGTGCCAGCAGTCCCCTCGGGGAGGGCACAGATACGCAGTATTTT. This gives the protein CASSPLGEGTDTQYF.

The V and J genes are TRBV4-3 and TRBJ2-5; D is possibly TRBD2 (6 bases). V was shortened by 0 bases and J by 0 bases, with 8 bases between the two germline ends. Germline V lookup: CDR1 LGHNA, CDR2 YSLEER. The CDR3 length is 15 residues. The DNA for the CDR3 is TGCGCCAGCAGCCAAGATGGCGGGGACCAAGAGACCCAGTACTTC. Translation gives CASSQDGGDQETQYF.

The chain has TRBV7-3 and TRBJ2-3, with 9 bases fitting TRBD2. The germline V gene encodes CDR1 SGHTA and CDR2 FQGTGA. Trimming removed 5 bases from V and 4 bases from J; junction bases left unmatched: 13. This CDR3 has 17 amino acids. The CDR3 sequence: CASSPISFSGSSDTQYF. In DNA, the CDR3 is TGTGCCAGCAGCCCTATTTCCTTTAGCGGGAGTTCAGATACGCAGTATTTT.

On this clonotype: Just one base apart from a much larger clone, this may be a read error. V usage is TRBV4-3 and J usage is TRBJ2-3; 7 bases fit TRBD2. CDR3 length: 16 amino acids. From germline, CDR1 is LGHNA and CDR2 YSLEER. DNA for the CDR3: TGCGCCAGCAGCCAAGATACGGGGGGTAGCACAGGTACGCAGTATTTT. It specifies CASSQDTGGSTGTQYF.

A remark on this clonotype: One base away lies a much larger clone, so this may be a sequencing read error. The chain employs TRBV28 and TRBJ2-3; 11 bases match TRBD2. The CDR3 runs 20 residues. Germline loops: CDR1 MDHEN, CDR2 SYDVKM. CDR3 residues: CASSSRDIGLAGVHTGTQYF. The CDR3 nucleotides are TGTGCCAGCAGTTCGCGGGACATAGGACTAGCGGGTGTTCACACAGGTACGCAGTATTTT.